These 16 T cell receptor beta chains share one sample of origin, sequenced in a study of OX40 agonist ivuxolimab in advanced cancers. Profiled with immunoSEQ multiplex PCR; TCRdb holds only in-frame clones, not every one. Here the sample spans 65,000 to 80,000 clones, approximately 82% being singletons. This material consisted of CD4+ or CD8+ T cells sorted from blood, taken in a trial of the OX40 agonist ivuxolimab. Receptors were obtained from an adult with an advanced solid tumor such as melanoma, head and neck, liver or kidney cancer.

CDR3: CASSLTRGGEQYF. DNA for the CDR3: TGTGCCAGCAGCTTAACGCGGGGGGGCGAGCAGTACTTC. This chain links TRBV7-9 with TRBJ2-7; 9 bases align to TRBD2. Germline lookup yields CDR1 SEHNR and CDR2 FQNEAQ (reference sequence). V trimming: 2 bases; J trimming: 6 bases; junction bases outside the gene matches: 2. The CDR3 spans 13 residues.

The chain uses TRBV28 and TRBJ2-7, with D perhaps matching TRBD1 (6 bases). The V end was cut by 3 bases, the J end by 6 bases, with 18 bases between. The CDR3 sequence is 15 residues long. Germline V gene data show CDR1 as MDHEN and CDR2 as SYDVKM. CDR3 in amino acids: CASSFIKGVWFEQYF. Here the CDR3 DNA reads TGTGCCAGCAGTTTTATCAAGGGGGTATGGTTCGAGCAGTACTTC.

The chain has TRBV4-3 and TRBJ2-7, with 7 bases that match TRBD1. The germline V gene has CDR1 LGHNA and CDR2 YSLEER. CDR3 length: 15 amino acids. The V and J ends lost 8 bases and 1 base, in that order; junction bases with no gene match: 11. This CDR3 is CASRPNRGYSYEQYF. The CDR3 bases are TGCGCCAGCCGGCCGAACAGGGGCTATTCCTACGAGCAGTACTTC.

V is TRBV10-1 and J is TRBJ1-1, with D unresolved. CDR1 is WNHNN and CDR2 is SYGVQD in the germline V gene (reference sequence). V was clipped by 3 bases and J by 0 bases, with 8 bases between them. CDR3 size: 14 residues. The CDR3 protein is CASSEGPMNTEAFF. The CDR3 DNA reads as TGCGCCAGCAGTGAAGGTCCAATGAACACTGAAGCTTTCTTT.

The V call is TRBV30, the J call TRBJ1-1; 11 bases align to TRBD1. The CDR3 sequence is 14 residues long. Germline trimming cut 3 bases from V and 4 bases from J; bases unmatched to any gene: 4. Germline-derived CDR1 and CDR2 are GTSNPN and SVGIG (reference sequence). CDR3 DNA: TGTGCCTGGAGGGGACAGGGGGTGTTCACTGAAGCTTTCTTT. Amino acid sequence: CAWRGQGVFTEAFF.

V and J are TRBV7-9 and TRBJ2-7, with D possibly called TRBD1 or TRBD2 (5 bases each). Between the trimmed V and J ends, which lost 1 base and 5 bases, there was a span of 6 bases. The CDR3 has 12 residues. From germline, CDR1 is SEHNR and CDR2 FQNEAQ (reference sequence). The CDR3 reads CASSLVGDEQYF. CDR3 DNA: TGTGCCAGCAGCTTAGTGGGGGACGAGCAGTACTTC.

This clone was seen just once. The rearrangement joins TRBV7-3 to TRBJ1-4; 7 nucleotides match TRBD1. The CDR3 runs to 14 residues. Trimming cost V 2 bases and J 8 bases; bases outside gene matches: 5. Germline V lookup: CDR1 SGHTA, CDR2 FQGTGA. CDR3 sequence reads: CASSLEGAREKLFF. The CDR3 nucleotides are TGTGCCAGCAGCTTAGAGGGGGCGCGGGAAAAACTGTTTTTT.

This clone was recorded once. For the CDR3, the DNA is TGTGCCAGCAATGATAAAAGTCCAGAACCGAAGCATTTT. It codes for CASNDKSPEPKHF. V gene TRBV28 combines with J gene TRBJ1-5, with no clear D. Germline CDR1 MDHEN, CDR2 SYDVKM. This CDR3 is 13 amino acids long. V was cut by 7 bases and J by 14 bases, with 21 bases left in between.

The CDR3 loop reads CASSRGQGRLSYGYTF. The CDR3 DNA sequence: TGTGCCAGCAGTCGGGGACAGGGCCGGCTCTCCTATGGCTACACCTTC. The chain carries TRBV28 and TRBJ1-2; 9 bases are shared with TRBD1. The V gene end was trimmed by 5 bases and the J gene end by 4 bases; junction bases not matched to a gene: 11. Germline V gene sequence: CDR1 MDHEN, CDR2 SYDVKM. The CDR3 has 16 amino acids.

The chain couples TRBV5-1 to TRBJ1-1; D is uncertain. Trimming removed 2 bases from V and 9 bases from J, with 8 bases in between. The CDR3 has 11 residues. Germline loops: CDR1 SGHRS, CDR2 YFSETQ. The CDR3 here is CASSFGGKAFF. The CDR3 DNA reads TGCGCCAGCAGCTTTGGAGGGAAAGCTTTCTTT.

This clone came up once. This rearrangement joins TRBV6-5 to TRBJ2-1; TRBD1 or TRBD2 may be the D gene (6 bases each). The CDR3 is 15 amino acids. V was trimmed by 6 bases and J by 3 bases, leaving 15 bases between them. Germline V gene sequence: CDR1 MNHEY, CDR2 SVGAGI. The CDR3 DNA reads as TGTGCCAGCAGCCCCTCCGAGGGGGGCTACAATGAGCAGTTCTTC. Its translation is CASSPSEGGYNEQFF.

DNA of the CDR3: TGTGCCAGCAGCCCGGGACAGGGCCATGGCTACACCTTC. It specifies CASSPGQGHGYTF. The J gene is TRBJ1-2, the V gene TRBV7-9; 9 bases fit TRBD1. V lost 5 bases to trimming and J lost 6 bases; unmatched junction nucleotides: 4. CDR1 is SEHNR, CDR2 FQNEAQ, per germline (reference sequence). The CDR3 is made up of 13 amino acids.

The chain recombines TRBV4-3 with TRBJ2-1; D perhaps matches TRBD2 (7 bases). Germline CDR1 is LGHNA and CDR2 is YSLEER. V was shortened by 0 bases and J by 3 bases, with 21 bases between the two germline ends. The CDR3 sequence is 19 residues long. DNA of the CDR3: TGCGCCAGCAGCCAAGATATAAGGGGGATAGAGCGGGGCTACAATGAGCAGTTCTTC. Amino acid sequence: CASSQDIRGIERGYNEQFF.

CDR3 sequence (DNA): TGTGCCAGCAGCTCAGGATTTGAGACCCAGTACTTC. Translating it yields CASSSGFETQYF. The rearrangement links TRBV5-4 to TRBJ2-5; no definite D call. The CDR3 contains 12 residues. V gave up 3 bases and J gave up 5 bases, with 8 bases separating them. Germline values: CDR1 SGHNT, CDR2 YYREEE (reference sequence).

The chain is built from TRBV28 and TRBJ2-2, with D perhaps given as TRBD1 or TRBD2 (5 bases each). This CDR3 comprises 13 residues. Deletions cut 6 bases from V and 7 bases from J, with 12 bases between. The germline V gene encodes CDR1 MDHEN and CDR2 SYDVKM. CDR3 bases: TGTGCCAGCAGGCTAGGGGCGGGCGGGGAGCTGTTTTTT. Protein sequence: CASRLGAGGELFF.

This clone was seen more than once but under ten times. The rearrangement uses TRBV2 and TRBJ1-6, with 7 bases lining up with TRBD1. Unmatched junction bases numbered 6, after V lost 6 bases and J lost 7 bases. Germline-derived CDR1 and CDR2 are SNHLY and FYNNEI. The CDR3 consists of 14 residues. The CDR3 sequence is CASSQQGGNSPLHF. CDR3 DNA: TGTGCCAGCAGCCAGCAGGGGGGAAATTCACCCCTCCACTTT.